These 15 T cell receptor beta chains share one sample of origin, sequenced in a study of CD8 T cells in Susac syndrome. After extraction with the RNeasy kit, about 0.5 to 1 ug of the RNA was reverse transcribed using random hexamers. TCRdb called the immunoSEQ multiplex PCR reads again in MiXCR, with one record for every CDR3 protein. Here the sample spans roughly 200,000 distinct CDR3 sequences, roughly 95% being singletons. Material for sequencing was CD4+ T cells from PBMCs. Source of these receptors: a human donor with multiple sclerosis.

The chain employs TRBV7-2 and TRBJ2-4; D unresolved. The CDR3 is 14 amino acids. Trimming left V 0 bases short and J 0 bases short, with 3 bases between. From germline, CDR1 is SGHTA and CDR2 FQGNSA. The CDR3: CASSLAVAKNIQYF. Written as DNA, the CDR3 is TGTGCCAGCAGCTTAGCGGTAGCCAAAAACATTCAGTACTTC.

The CDR3 loop is CSALGGLSTDTQYF. DNA of the CDR3: TGCAGTGCGCTAGGGGGGCTTAGCACAGATACGCAGTATTTT. The rearrangement links TRBV20-1 to TRBJ2-3; the D call may be TRBD1 or TRBD2 (6 bases each). Trimming took 6 bases from V and 0 from J, leaving 13 bases between them. The CDR3 length is 14 residues. Germline assignment: CDR1 DFQATT and CDR2 SNEGSKA (reference sequence).

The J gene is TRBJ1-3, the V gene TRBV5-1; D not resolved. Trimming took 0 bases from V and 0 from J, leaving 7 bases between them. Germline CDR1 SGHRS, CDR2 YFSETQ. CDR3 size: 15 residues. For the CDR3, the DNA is TGCGCCAGCAGCTTGGGGCAGAGCTCTGGAAACACCATATATTTT. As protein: CASSLGQSSGNTIYF.

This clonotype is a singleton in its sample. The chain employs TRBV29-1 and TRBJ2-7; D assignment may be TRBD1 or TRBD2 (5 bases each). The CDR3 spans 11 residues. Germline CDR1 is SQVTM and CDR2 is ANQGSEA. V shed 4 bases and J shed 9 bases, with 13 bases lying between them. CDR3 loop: CSVVGEDGQYF. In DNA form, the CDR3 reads TGCAGCGTTGTGGGGGAAGACGGGCAGTACTTC.

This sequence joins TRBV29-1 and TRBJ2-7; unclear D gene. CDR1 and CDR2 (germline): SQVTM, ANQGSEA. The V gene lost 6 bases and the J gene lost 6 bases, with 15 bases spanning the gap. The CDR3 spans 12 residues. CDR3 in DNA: TGCAGCGTCCGTGGACCGATACGCGAGCAGTACTTC. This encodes CSVRGPIREQYF.

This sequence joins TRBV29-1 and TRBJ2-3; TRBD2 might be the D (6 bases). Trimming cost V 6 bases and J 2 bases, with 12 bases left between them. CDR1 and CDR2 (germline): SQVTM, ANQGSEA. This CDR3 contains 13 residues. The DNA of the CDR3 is TGCAGCGTCGCGGGATTATTCACAGATACGCAGTATTTT. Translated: CSVAGLFTDTQYF.

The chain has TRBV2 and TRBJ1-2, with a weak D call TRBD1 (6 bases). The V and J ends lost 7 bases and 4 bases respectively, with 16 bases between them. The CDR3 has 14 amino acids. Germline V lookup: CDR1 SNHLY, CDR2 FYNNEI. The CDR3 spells CASILGGQGYGYTF. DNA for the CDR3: TGTGCCAGCATCCTGGGGGGGCAGGGCTATGGCTACACCTTC.

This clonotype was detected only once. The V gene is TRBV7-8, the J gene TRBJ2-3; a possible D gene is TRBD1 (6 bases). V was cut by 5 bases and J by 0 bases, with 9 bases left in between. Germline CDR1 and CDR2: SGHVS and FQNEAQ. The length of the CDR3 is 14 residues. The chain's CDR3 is CASSGQRSTDTQYF. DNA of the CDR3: TGTGCCAGCAGCGGACAGAGGAGCACAGATACGCAGTATTTT. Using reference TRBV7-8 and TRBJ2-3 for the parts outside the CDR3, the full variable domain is GAGVSQSPRYKVAKRGQDVALRCDPISGHVSLFWYQQALGQGPEFLTYFQNEAQLDKSGLPSDRFFAERPEGSVSTLKIQRTQQEDSAVYLCASSGQRSTDTQYFGPGTRLTVL.

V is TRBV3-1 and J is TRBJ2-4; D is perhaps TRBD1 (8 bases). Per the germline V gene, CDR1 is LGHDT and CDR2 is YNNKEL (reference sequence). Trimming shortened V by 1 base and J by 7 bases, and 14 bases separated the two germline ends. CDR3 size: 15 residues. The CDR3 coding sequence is TGTGCCAGCAGCCAAGCCTACAGGGGGGGGAACATTCAGTACTTC. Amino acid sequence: CASSQAYRGGNIQYF.

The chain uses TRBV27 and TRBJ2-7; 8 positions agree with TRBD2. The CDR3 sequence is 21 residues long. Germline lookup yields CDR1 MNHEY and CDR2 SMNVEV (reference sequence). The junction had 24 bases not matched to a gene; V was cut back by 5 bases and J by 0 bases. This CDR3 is CASSPNPPPEKAGAYSYEQYF. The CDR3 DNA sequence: TGTGCCAGCAGTCCCAATCCCCCTCCGGAGAAAGCGGGGGCCTACTCCTACGAGCAGTACTTC.

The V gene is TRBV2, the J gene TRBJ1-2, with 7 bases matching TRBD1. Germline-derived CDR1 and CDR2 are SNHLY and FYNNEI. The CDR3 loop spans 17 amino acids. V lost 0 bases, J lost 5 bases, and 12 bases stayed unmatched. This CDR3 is CASSEASGDRVKYGYTF. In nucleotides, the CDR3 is TGTGCCAGCAGTGAAGCTTCGGGCGACAGGGTGAAGTATGGCTACACCTTC.

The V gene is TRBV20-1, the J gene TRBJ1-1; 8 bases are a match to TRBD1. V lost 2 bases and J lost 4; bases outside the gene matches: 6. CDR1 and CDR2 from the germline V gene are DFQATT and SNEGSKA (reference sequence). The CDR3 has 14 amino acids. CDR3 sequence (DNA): TGCAGTGCTAGAACGCAGGGGGCGGGCACTGAAGCTTTCTTT. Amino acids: CSARTQGAGTEAFF.

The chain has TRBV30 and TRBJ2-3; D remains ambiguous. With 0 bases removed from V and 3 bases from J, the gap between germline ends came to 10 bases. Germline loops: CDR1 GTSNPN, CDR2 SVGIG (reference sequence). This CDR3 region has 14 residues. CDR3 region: CAWSVLRETDTQYF. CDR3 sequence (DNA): TGTGCCTGGAGTGTACTGAGAGAAACAGATACGCAGTATTTT.

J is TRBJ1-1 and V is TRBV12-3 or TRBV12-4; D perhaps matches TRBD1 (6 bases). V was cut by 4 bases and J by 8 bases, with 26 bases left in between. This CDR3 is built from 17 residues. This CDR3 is CASSSPLEVAKGGEAFF. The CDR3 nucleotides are TGTGCCAGCAGTTCTCCCCTGGAAGTTGCGAAGGGGGGCGAAGCTTTCTTT.

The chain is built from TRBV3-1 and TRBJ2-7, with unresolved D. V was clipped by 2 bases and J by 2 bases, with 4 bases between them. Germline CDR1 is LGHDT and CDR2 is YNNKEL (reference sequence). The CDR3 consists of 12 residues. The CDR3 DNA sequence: TGTGCCAGCAGCCAATCTACCTACGAGCAGTACTTC. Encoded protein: CASSQSTYEQYF.